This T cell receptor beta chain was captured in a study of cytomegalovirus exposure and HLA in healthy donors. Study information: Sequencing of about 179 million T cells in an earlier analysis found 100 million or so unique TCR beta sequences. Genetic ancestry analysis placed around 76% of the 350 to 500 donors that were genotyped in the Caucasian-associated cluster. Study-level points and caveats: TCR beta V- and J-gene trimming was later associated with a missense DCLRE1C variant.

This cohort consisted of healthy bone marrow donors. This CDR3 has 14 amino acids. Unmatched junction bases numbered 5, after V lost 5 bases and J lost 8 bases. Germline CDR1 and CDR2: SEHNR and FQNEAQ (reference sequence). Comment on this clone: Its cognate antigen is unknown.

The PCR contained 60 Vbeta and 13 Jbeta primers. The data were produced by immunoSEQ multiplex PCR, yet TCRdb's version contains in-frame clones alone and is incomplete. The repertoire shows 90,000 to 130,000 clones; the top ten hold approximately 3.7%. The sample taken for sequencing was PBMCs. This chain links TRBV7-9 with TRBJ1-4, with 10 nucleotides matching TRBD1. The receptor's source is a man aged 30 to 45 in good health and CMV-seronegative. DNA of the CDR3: TGTGCCAGCAGCCGGGACAGGGGATCGGAAAAACTGTTTTTT. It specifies CASSRDRGSEKLFF.